This T cell receptor (beta chain) is drawn from a study of graft-versus-host responses after intestinal transplantation. Study-level results: Declining HvG levels early post-transplant were linked to peak circulating GvH clone levels.

Only in-frame clones appear in the TCRdb table, and some are missing; sequencing was by immunoSEQ multiplex PCR. The table includes tens of thousands of clones, roughly 95% detected once. Regarding this clone: What it binds is not known.

Trimming stripped 5 bases from V and 7 bases from J, with 15 bases between. Germline V gene lookup returns CDR1 SGHTA and CDR2 FQGNSA. CDR3 length: 13 residues. The TCR originated in a human donor who was the organ donor for an intestinal transplant. V and J are TRBV7-2 and TRBJ2-7; D ambiguous. The sequences come from unstimulated CD4+ T cells sorted from spleen or lymph node cells, collected before transplant. CDR3 in amino acids: CASSLNGAVEQYF. The CDR3 DNA is TGTGCCAGCAGCCTCAACGGCGCTGTGGAGCAGTACTTC.